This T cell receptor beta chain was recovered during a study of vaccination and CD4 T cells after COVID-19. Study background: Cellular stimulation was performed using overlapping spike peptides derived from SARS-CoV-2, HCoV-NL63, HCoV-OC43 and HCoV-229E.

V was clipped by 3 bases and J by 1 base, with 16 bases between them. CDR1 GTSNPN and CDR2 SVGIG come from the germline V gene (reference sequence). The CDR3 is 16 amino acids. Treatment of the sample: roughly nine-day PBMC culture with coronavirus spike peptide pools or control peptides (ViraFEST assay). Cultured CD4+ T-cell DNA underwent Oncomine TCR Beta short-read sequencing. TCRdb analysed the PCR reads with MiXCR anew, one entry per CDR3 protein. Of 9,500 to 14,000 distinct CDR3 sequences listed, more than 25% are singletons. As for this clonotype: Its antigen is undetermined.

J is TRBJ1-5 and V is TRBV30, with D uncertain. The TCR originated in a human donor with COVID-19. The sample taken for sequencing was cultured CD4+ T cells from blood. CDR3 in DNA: TGTGCCTGGAGCGACAAGGCCCGGCGAAGCAATCAGCCCCAGCATTTT. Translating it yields CAWSDKARRSNQPQHF.